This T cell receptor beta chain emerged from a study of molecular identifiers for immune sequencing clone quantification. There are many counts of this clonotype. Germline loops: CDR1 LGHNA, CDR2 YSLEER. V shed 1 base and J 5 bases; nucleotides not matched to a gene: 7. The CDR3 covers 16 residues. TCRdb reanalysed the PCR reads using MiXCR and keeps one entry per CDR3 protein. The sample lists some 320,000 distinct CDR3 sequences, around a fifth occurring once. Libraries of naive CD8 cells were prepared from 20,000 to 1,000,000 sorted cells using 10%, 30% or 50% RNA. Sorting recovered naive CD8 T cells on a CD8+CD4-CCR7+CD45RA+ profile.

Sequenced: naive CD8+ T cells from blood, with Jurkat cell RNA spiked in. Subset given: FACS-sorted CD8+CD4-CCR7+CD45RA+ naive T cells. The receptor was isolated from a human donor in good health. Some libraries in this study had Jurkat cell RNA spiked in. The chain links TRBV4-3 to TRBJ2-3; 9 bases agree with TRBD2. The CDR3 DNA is TGCGCCAGCAGCCAAGGGCTGCGGGGGGGGTTAGATACGCAGTATTTT. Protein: CASSQGLRGGLDTQYF.